This TCR beta chain was obtained from a study of blood T cell repertoires in COVID-19. Study-level information: Donors in the United States, Italy and Spain gave samples during acute or convalescent COVID-19. The cDNA or gDNA used as material had been derived from T cells, B-cell-depleted T cells, or PBMCs.

Germline trimming cut 5 bases from V and 4 bases from J; bases unmatched to any gene: 2. This CDR3 is built from 13 residues. CDR1 is SGHVS, CDR2 FQNEAQ, per germline. Generated by immunoSEQ multiplex PCR, the TCRdb table keeps only in-frame clones and is missing some. The sample has approximately 120,000 clones; 80% are singletons. This TCR derives from a human donor in a cohort sampled during active COVID-19. The J gene is TRBJ1-2, the V gene TRBV7-8, with TRBD1 matching 9 bases. Input material: peripheral blood. In DNA, the CDR3 is TGTGCCAGCAGCGCACAGGGGGCCTATGGCTACACCTTC. Translation gives CASSAQGAYGYTF.